Included here is one T cell receptor beta chain sequence, with context. Clones were sequenced by immunoSEQ multiplex PCR, and TCRdb holds only the in-frame ones, with some missing. Altogether approximately 270,000 clones are present, 80% to 90% being singletons, with the ten largest covering 4% to 4.5%. This record belongs to a study of blood T cell repertoires in COVID-19. The CDR3 is 15 residues long. Trimming removed 6 bases at V and 1 base at J, with 15 bases between. The V gene's germline CDR1 is LNHDA and CDR2 SQIVND (reference sequence). Sequenced input: PBMCs or T cells enriched from blood (not recorded which). The clonotype comes from a woman aged 25 to 39 who had recovered from COVID-19. This chain links TRBV19 with TRBJ1-2; D gene unclear. The CDR3: CASSPGLRDNYGYTF. CDR3 coding DNA: TGTGCCAGTAGCCCAGGACTCCGGGATAACTATGGCTACACCTTC. The full variable domain, completed using reference TRBV19 and TRBJ1-2, is DGGITQSPKYLFRKEGQNVTLSCEQNLNHDAMYWYRQDPGQGLRLIYYSQIVNDFQKGDIAEGYSVSREKKESFPLTVTSAQKNPTAFYLCASSPGLRDNYGYTFGSGTRLTVV.